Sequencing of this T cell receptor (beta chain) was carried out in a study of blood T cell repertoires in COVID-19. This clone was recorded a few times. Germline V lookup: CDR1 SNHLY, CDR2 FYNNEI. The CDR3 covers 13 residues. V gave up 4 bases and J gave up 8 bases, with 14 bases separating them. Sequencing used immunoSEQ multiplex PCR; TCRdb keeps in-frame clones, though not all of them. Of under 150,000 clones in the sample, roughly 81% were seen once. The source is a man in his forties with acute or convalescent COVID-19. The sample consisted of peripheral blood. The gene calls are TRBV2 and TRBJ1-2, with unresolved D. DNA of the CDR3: TGTGCCAGCAGTGTCAGGAGGGAATTGGGCTACACCTTC. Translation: CASSVRRELGYTF.